This TCR beta chain is drawn from a study of tumor-infiltrating lymphocytes in primary liver carcinoma. Total RNA and DNA came together from about 21-30 mg of bulk tissue without cell sorting. Surgical resection served as treatment for the primary liver carcinoma of these patients. The CDR3 is 15 residues long. Germline CDR1 and CDR2: MDHEN and SYDVKM. Remarks on this clonotype: Germline is not matched at one junction end, which may reflect a read error.

Reverse transcription of about 0.5 ug total RNA with a constant-region primer produced TCR beta cDNA. Three-round nested multiplex PCR performed with slightly modified ARM-PCR produced the TCR beta libraries. TRBV1-TRBV30 forward primers paired with a C-beta reverse primer were used in the first two PCR rounds, which ran approximately 10 cycles each. TCRdb used MiXCR to reprocess the multiplex PCR reads, holding one entry per CDR3 protein. The sample lists about 100,000 distinct CDR3 sequences; about 70% were seen once. The rearrangement links TRBV28 to TRBJ2-7; no clear D gene. The sequenced material came from tumor-adjacent normal liver tissue. The TCR comes from a man in his forties or fifties with primary liver carcinoma and hepatitis B virus infection. This CDR3 is CTSSPGYTRGGEQYF. CDR3 bases: TGTACCAGCAGCCCTGGTTACACCCGAGGCGGAGAGCAGTACTTC. Full variable domain (missing parts from reference TRBV28 and TRBJ2-7): DVKVTQSSRYLVKRTGEKVFLECVQDMDHENMFWYRQDPGLGLRLIYFSYDVKMKEKGDIPEGYSVSREKKERFSLILESASTNQTSMYLCTSSPGYTRGGEQYFGPGTRLTVT.